This TCR beta chain was sequenced in a study of blood T cell repertoires in COVID-19. The V gene's germline CDR1 is KGHSH and CDR2 LQKENI. The CDR3 runs 13 residues. After removal of 4 bases from V and 7 bases from J, the junction contained 3 bases not matched to a gene. This clone was detected only once. Recovered status applied to Cohort 3 donors who had two consecutive negative PCRs. It also applied to those with clearance or with symptom resolution. Profiling relied on immunoSEQ multiplex PCR, and the TCRdb table lists in-frame clones only, not all of them. The repertoire holds some 460,000 clones, with approximately 86% as singletons.

This clonotype originated in a woman aged 18-30 years who had recovered from COVID-19. Sample: PBMCs or T cells enriched from blood (not recorded which). The chain employs TRBV18 and TRBJ1-4; 7 nucleotides line up with TRBD1. CDR3 protein: CASSLPGGEKLFF. The CDR3 DNA sequence: TGTGCCAGCTCACTGCCAGGGGGTGAAAAACTGTTTTTT.